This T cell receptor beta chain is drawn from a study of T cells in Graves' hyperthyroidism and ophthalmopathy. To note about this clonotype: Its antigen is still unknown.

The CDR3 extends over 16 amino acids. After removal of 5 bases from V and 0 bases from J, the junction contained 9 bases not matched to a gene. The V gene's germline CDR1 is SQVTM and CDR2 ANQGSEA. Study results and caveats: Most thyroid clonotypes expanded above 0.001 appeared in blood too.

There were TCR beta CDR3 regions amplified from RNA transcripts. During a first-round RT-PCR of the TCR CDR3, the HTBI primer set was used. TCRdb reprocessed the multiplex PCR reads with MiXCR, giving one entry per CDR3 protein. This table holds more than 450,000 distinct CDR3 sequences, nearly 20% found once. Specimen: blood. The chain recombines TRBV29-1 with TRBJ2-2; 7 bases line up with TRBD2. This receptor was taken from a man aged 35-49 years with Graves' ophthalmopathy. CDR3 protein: CSVRGVTTSNTGELFF. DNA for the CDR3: TGCAGCGTTCGGGGGGTCACCACATCGAACACCGGGGAGCTGTTTTTT.